A selection of T cell receptor beta chains follows, all from one sample in a study of blood T cells in healthy people across ages. One entry per CDR3 protein results from TCRdb running MiXCR on the 5' RACE reads. There are approximately 1.5 million distinct CDR3 sequences in the sample; about 31% occur only once, and approximately 10% lies in the top ten. The sequencing input was blood. All receptors come from a woman aged 30 to 39 in good health. The CDR3 runs from the conserved cysteine through the conserved F or W. D genes are given only for firm matches. Size values are once, few and many counts, or a class for expanded clones, and some rows have none.

J gene: TRBJ2-2
V gene: TRBV6-6
D gene: TRBD1
clone size: NA
CDR3 protein: CASWGQTNTGELFF
CDR3 DNA: TGTGCCAGTTGGGGACAGACGAACACCGGGGAGCTGTTTTTT

J gene: TRBJ1-2
V gene: TRBV28
D gene: NA
clone size: NA
CDR3 protein: CASSPRGDSYYGYTF
CDR3 DNA: TGTGCCAGCAGCCCCAGGGGCGACTCCTACTATGGCTACACCTTC

J gene: TRBJ2-3
V gene: TRBV5-6
D gene: NA
clone size: few
CDR3 protein: CASSMGDSAIYKQYF
CDR3 DNA: TGTGCCAGCAGCATGGGAGACAGTGCAATTTATAAGCAGTATTTT

J gene: TRBJ2-3
V gene: TRBV7-8
D gene: NA
clone size: few
CDR3 protein: CASSLARRADTQYF
CDR3 DNA: TGTGCCAGCAGCTTAGCGAGACGGGCAGATACGCAGTATTTT

J gene: TRBJ1-4
V gene: TRBV10-3
D gene: NA
clone size: few
CDR3 protein: CAISESTGVAREKLFF
CDR3 DNA: TGTGCCATCAGTGAGTCAACGGGTGTCGCGCGGGAAAAACTGTTTTTT

J gene: TRBJ1-2
V gene: TRBV20-1
D gene: NA
clone size: many
CDR3 protein: CSARDPDRARSYTF
CDR3 DNA: TGCAGTGCTAGAGACCCGGACAGAGCCCGTTCCTACACCTTC

J gene: TRBJ2-1
V gene: TRBV9
D gene: TRBD2
clone size: NA
CDR3 protein: CASTKSTGGEQFF
CDR3 DNA: TGTGCCAGCACCAAAAGTACGGGAGGTGAGCAGTTCTTC

J gene: TRBJ2-3
V gene: TRBV20-1
D gene: NA
clone size: few
CDR3 protein: CSAHSNPDTQYF
CDR3 DNA: TGCAGTGCTCATTCGAACCCAGATACGCAGTATTTT

J gene: TRBJ2-3
V gene: TRBV20-1
D gene: NA
clone size: NA
CDR3 protein: CSARQRGITDTQYF
CDR3 DNA: TGCAGTGCTAGGCAGAGGGGCATCACAGATACGCAGTATTTT

J gene: TRBJ2-7
V gene: TRBV21-1
D gene: NA
clone size: NA
CDR3 protein: CASSKRAGGESYEQYF
CDR3 DNA: TGTGCCAGCAGCAAACGAGCAGGGGGCGAGTCCTACGAGCAGTACTTC

J gene: TRBJ2-7
V gene: TRBV7-6
D gene: TRBD2
clone size: NA
CDR3 protein: CASSLAASGGVVSYEQYF
CDR3 DNA: TGTGCCAGCAGCTTAGCGGCTAGCGGGGGGGTTGTGAGCTACGAGCAGTACTTC

J gene: TRBJ2-5
V gene: TRBV19
D gene: TRBD1
clone size: once
CDR3 protein: CASSVSGTGLQETQYF
CDR3 DNA: TGTGCCAGTAGTGTCTCCGGGACAGGGTTACAAGAGACCCAGTACTTC

J gene: TRBJ2-7
V gene: TRBV9
D gene: TRBD2
clone size: once
CDR3 protein: CASSPRPSAGVAEQYF
CDR3 DNA: TGTGCCAGCAGCCCCCGACCCTCAGCGGGAGTCGCCGAGCAGTACTTC

J gene: TRBJ2-7
V gene: TRBV5-1
D gene: NA
clone size: NA
CDR3 protein: CASSLDMGYEQYF
CDR3 DNA: TGCGCCAGCAGCTTGGATATGGGCTACGAGCAGTACTTC

J gene: TRBJ2-1
V gene: TRBV12-3/TRBV12-4
D gene: TRBD1
clone size: few
CDR3 protein: CASSFGTGGGNEQFF
CDR3 DNA: TGTGCCAGCAGTTTTGGGACAGGGGGGGGTAATGAGCAGTTCTTC

J gene: TRBJ2-3
V gene: TRBV5-1
D gene: TRBD2
clone size: few
CDR3 protein: CASSPILAGVQYF
CDR3 DNA: TGCGCCAGCAGCCCTATACTAGCGGGAGTGCAGTATTTT

J gene: TRBJ2-1
V gene: TRBV4-1
D gene: NA
clone size: once
CDR3 protein: CASKPRWRDWVQLYEQFF
CDR3 DNA: TGCGCCAGCAAGCCAAGATGGCGGGATTGGGTACAACTCTACGAGCAGTTCTTC

J gene: TRBJ1-4
V gene: TRBV5-5
D gene: TRBD1
clone size: few
CDR3 protein: CASSLSGTENEKLFF
CDR3 DNA: TGTGCCAGCTCCTTATCCGGGACAGAGAATGAAAAACTGTTTTTT

J gene: TRBJ2-6
V gene: TRBV29-1
D gene: TRBD1
clone size: NA
CDR3 protein: CSVPASRGLMGANVRTF
CDR3 DNA: TGCAGCGTTCCAGCCTCCAGGGGGCTGATGGGGGCCAACGTCCGGACTTTC

J gene: TRBJ2-4
V gene: TRBV20-1
D gene: TRBD2
clone size: few
CDR3 protein: CSAAQAGRSAKNIQYF
CDR3 DNA: TGCAGTGCCGCTCAGGCCGGGAGGTCTGCCAAAAACATTCAGTACTTC

J gene: TRBJ2-5
V gene: TRBV9
D gene: TRBD2
clone size: NA
CDR3 protein: CASSVHGRADETQYF
CDR3 DNA: TGTGCCAGCAGCGTGCACGGGAGGGCCGACGAGACCCAGTACTTC

J gene: TRBJ1-1
V gene: TRBV29-1
D gene: NA
clone size: NA
CDR3 protein: CSVGLGANTEAFF
CDR3 DNA: TGCAGCGTCGGGCTCGGGGCTAACACTGAAGCTTTCTTT

J gene: TRBJ2-1
V gene: TRBV29-1
D gene: NA
clone size: many
CDR3 protein: CSVEGEGRGDEQFF
CDR3 DNA: TGCAGCGTTGAGGGGGAGGGAAGGGGGGATGAGCAGTTCTTC

J gene: TRBJ2-7
V gene: TRBV6-5
D gene: TRBD1
clone size: NA
CDR3 protein: CATALETGGINEQYF
CDR3 DNA: TGTGCCACCGCCTTAGAGACAGGGGGTATCAATGAGCAGTACTTC

J gene: TRBJ2-7
V gene: TRBV5-1
D gene: NA
clone size: NA
CDR3 protein: CASSSRGVGYEQYF
CDR3 DNA: TGCGCCAGCAGCTCGCGTGGGGTGGGCTACGAGCAGTACTTC

J gene: TRBJ2-3
V gene: TRBV6-2/TRBV6-3
D gene: NA
clone size: NA
CDR3 protein: CASSYTTGGQVSDTQYF
CDR3 DNA: TGTGCCAGCAGTTACACTACGGGGGGACAGGTATCGGATACGCAGTATTTT

J gene: TRBJ2-1
V gene: TRBV29-1
D gene: TRBD2
clone size: NA
CDR3 protein: CSVGGLTYNEQFF
CDR3 DNA: TGCAGCGTTGGGGGACTAACCTACAATGAGCAGTTCTTC

J gene: TRBJ2-1
V gene: TRBV24-1
D gene: NA
clone size: NA
CDR3 protein: CATSDGDEQFF
CDR3 DNA: TGTGCCACCAGTGATGGGGACGAGCAGTTCTTC

J gene: TRBJ2-7
V gene: TRBV4-1
D gene: NA
clone size: many
CDR3 protein: CASSQAGVEWFTYEQYF
CDR3 DNA: TGCGCCAGCAGCCAAGCGGGAGTGGAGTGGTTTACCTACGAGCAGTACTTC